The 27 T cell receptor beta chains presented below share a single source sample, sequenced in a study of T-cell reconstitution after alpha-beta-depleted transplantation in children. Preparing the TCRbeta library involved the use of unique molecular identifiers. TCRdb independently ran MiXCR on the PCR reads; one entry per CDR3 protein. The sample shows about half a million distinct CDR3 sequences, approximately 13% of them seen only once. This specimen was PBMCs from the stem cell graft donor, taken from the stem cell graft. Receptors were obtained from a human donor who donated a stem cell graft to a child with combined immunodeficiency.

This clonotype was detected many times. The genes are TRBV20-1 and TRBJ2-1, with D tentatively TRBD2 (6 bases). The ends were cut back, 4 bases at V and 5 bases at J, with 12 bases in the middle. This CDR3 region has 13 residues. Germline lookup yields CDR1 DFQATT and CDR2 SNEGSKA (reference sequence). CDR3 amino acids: CSAMRDLNNEQFF. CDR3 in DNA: TGCAGTGCTATGAGGGACTTAAACAATGAGCAGTTCTTC.

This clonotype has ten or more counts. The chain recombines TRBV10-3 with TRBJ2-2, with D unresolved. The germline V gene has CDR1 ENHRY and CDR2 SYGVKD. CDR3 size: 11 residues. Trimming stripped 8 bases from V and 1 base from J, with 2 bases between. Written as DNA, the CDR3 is TGTGCCATCGAGAACACCGGGGAGCTGTTTTTT. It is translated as CAIENTGELFF.

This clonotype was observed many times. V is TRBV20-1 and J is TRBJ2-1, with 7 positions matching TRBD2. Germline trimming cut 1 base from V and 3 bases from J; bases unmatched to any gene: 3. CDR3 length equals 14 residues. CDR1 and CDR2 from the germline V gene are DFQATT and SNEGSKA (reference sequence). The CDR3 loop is CSARGERDYNEQFF. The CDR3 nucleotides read TGCAGTGCTAGAGGGGAGCGGGACTACAATGAGCAGTTCTTC.

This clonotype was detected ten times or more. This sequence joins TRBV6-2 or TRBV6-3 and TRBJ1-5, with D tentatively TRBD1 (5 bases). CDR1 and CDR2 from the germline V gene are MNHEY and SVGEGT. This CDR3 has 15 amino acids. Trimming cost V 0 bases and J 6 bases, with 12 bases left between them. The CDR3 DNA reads TGTGCCAGCAGTTACTCTGGGGCCCAGGGTCAGCCCCAGCATTTT. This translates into CASSYSGAQGQPQHF.

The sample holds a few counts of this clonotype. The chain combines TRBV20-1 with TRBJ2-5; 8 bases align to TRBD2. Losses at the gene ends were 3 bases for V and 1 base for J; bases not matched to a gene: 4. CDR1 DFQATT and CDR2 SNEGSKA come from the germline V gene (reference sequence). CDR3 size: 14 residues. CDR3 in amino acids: CSARKRGCQETQYF. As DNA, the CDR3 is TGCAGTGCTAGGAAGCGGGGGTGCCAAGAGACCCAGTACTTC.

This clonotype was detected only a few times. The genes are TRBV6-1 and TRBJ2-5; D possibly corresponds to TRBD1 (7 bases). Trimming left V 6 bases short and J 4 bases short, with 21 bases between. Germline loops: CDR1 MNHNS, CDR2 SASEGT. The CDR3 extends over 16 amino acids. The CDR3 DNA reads TGTGCCAGCAGGAAGTTGAGAGACAGGGAGGTAGAGACCCAGTACTTC. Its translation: CASRKLRDREVETQYF.

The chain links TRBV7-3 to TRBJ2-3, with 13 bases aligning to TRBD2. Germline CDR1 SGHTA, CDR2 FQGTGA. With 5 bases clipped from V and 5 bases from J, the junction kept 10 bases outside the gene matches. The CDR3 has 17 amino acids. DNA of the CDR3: TGTGCCAGCAGCCTGGGGACTAGCGGGGCGGTCGGAGATACGCAGTATTTT. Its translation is CASSLGTSGAVGDTQYF.

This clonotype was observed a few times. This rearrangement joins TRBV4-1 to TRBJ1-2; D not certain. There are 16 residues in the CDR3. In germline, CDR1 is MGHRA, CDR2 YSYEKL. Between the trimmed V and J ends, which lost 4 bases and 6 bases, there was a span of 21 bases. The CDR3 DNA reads TGCGCCAGCAGCCGCCAAGGAAGTCGTGGAGTCGATGGCTACACCTTC. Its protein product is CASSRQGSRGVDGYTF.

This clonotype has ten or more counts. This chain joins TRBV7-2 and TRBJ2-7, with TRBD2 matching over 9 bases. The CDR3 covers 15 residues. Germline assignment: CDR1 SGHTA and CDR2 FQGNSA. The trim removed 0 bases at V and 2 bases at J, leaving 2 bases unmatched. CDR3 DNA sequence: TGTGCCAGCAGCTTAGCGGGGACTAGCCCCTACGAGCAGTACTTC. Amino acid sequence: CASSLAGTSPYEQYF.

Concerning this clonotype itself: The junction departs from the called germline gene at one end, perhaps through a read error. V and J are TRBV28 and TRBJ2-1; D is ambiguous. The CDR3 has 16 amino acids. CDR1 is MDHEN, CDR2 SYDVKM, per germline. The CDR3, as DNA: TGTGTCAGCAGTCTACCGTCAATGAGCTCCTACAATGAGCAGTTCTTC. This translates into CVSSLPSMSSYNEQFF. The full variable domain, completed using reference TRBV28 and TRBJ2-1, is DVKVTQSSRYLVKRTGEKVFLECVQDMDHENMFWYRQDPGLGLRLIYFSYDVKMKEKGDIPEGYSVSREKKERFSLILESASTNQTSMYLCVSSLPSMSSYNEQFFGPGTRLTVL.

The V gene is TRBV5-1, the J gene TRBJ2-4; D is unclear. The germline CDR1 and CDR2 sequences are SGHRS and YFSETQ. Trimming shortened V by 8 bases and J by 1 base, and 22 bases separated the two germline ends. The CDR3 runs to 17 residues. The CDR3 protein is CARFIFGRRRAKNIQYF. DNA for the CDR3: TGCGCCAGGTTTATTTTTGGTCGGAGAAGGGCCAAAAACATTCAGTACTTC.

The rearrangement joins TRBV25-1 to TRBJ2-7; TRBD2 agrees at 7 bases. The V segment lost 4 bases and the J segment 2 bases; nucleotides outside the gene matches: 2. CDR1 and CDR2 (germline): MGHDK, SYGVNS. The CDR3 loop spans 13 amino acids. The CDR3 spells CASSGAGPYEQYF. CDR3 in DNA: TGTGCCAGCAGTGGAGCGGGGCCCTACGAGCAGTACTTC.

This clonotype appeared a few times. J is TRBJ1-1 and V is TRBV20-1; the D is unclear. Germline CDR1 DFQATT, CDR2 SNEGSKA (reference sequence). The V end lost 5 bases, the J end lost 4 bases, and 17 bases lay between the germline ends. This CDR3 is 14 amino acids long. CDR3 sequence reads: CSARIGGQTTEAFF. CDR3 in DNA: TGCAGTGCTCGAATCGGAGGTCAGACCACTGAAGCTTTCTTT.

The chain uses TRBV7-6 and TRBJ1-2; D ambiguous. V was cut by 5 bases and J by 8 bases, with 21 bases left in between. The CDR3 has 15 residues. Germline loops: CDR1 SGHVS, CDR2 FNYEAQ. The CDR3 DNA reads TGTGCCAGCAGCCCGATAAGCGGGTTGGATGGAGGCTACACCTTC. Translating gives CASSPISGLDGGYTF.

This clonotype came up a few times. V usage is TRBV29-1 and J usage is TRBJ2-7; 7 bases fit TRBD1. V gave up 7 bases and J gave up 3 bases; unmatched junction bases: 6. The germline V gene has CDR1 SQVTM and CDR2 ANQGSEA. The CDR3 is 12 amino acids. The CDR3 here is CSAGQAFYEQYF. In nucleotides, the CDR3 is TGCAGCGCCGGACAGGCATTCTACGAGCAGTACTTC.

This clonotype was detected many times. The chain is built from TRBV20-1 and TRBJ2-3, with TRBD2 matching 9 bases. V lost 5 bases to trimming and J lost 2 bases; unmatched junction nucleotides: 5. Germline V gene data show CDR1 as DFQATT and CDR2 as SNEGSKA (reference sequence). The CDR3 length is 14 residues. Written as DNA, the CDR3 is TGCAGTGCTCCTCTAGCGGGAACCACAGATACGCAGTATTTT. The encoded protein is CSAPLAGTTDTQYF.

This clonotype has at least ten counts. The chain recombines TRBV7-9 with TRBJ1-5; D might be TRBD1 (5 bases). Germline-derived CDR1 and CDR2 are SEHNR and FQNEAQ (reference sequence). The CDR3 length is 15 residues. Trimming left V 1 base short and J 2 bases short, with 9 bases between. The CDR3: CASSLVGVGNQPQHF. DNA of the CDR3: TGTGCCAGCAGCTTAGTGGGGGTAGGCAATCAGCCCCAGCATTTT.

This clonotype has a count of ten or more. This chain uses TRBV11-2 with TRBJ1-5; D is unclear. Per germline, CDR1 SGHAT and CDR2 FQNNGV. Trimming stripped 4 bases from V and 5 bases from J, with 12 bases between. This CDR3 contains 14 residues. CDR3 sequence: CASSSNSADQPQHF. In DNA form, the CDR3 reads TGTGCCAGCAGCTCGAACAGCGCCGATCAGCCCCAGCATTTT.

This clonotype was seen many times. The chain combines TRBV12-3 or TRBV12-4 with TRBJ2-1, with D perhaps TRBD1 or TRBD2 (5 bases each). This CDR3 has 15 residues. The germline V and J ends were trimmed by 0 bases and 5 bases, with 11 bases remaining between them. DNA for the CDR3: TGTGCCAGCAGTTTAGCCGGGACCGGAAACAATGAGCAGTTCTTC. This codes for CASSLAGTGNNEQFF.

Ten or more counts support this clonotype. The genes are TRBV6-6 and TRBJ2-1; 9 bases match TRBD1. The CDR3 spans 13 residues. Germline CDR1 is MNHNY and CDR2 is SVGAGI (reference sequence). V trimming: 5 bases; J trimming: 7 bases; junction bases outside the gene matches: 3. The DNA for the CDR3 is TGTGCCAGCAGTGACGGGACAGGGAATGAGCAGTTCTTC. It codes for CASSDGTGNEQFF.

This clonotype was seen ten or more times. In nucleotides, the CDR3 is TGTGCCAGCAGCCAAGCACAGGAGGCTTCACCCCTCCACTTT. This gives the protein CASSQAQEASPLHF. The chain joins TRBV4-2 to TRBJ1-6; a possible D gene is TRBD1 (5 bases). The V gene lost 1 base and the J gene lost 9 bases, with 10 bases spanning the gap. Germline V gives CDR1 LGHNA, CDR2 YNFKEQ. The CDR3 covers 14 residues.

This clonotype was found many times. The CDR3 reads CASSGTETGAYNEQFF. The CDR3 coding sequence is TGTGCCAGCAGTGGGACAGAGACAGGGGCCTACAATGAGCAGTTCTTC. The chain uses TRBV28 and TRBJ2-1; 8 bases line up with TRBD1. Germline CDR1 and CDR2: MDHEN and SYDVKM. This CDR3 has 16 amino acids. Trimming took 5 bases from V and 2 from J; bases not matched to a gene: 8.

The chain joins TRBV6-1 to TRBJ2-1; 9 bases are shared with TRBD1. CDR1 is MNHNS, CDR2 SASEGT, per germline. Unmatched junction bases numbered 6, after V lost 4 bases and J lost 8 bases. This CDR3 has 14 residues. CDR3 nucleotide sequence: TGTGCCAGCAGTGTCGGACAGGGGATGTATGAGCAGTTCTTC. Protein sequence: CASSVGQGMYEQFF.

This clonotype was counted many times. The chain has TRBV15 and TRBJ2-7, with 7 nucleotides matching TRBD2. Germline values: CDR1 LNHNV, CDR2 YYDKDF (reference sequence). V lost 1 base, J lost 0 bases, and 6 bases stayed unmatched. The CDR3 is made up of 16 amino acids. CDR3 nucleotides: TGTGCCACCAGCAGAGTCAGGCTAGCGGCCTCCTACGAGCAGTACTTC. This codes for CATSRVRLAASYEQYF.

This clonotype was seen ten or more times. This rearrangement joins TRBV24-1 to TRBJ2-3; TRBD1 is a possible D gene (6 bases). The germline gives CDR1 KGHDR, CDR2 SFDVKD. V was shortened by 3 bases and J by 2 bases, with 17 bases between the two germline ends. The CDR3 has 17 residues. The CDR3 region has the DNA TGTGCCACCAGTGATGCTACAGGGTCGCTATACACAGATACGCAGTATTTT. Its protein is CATSDATGSLYTDTQYF.

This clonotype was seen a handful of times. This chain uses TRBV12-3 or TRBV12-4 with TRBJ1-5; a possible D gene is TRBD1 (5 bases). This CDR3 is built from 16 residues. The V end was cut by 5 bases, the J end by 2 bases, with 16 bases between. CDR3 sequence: CASSPKWGLGNQPQHF. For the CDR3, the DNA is TGTGCCAGCAGTCCCAAATGGGGGTTGGGCAATCAGCCCCAGCATTTT.

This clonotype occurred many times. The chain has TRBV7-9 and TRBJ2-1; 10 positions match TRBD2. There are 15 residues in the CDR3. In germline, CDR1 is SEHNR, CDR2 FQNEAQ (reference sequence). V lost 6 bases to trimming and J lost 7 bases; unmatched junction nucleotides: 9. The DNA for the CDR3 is TGTGCCAGCAGTAACCTAGCGGGGGATATTAATGAGCAGTTCTTC. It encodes CASSNLAGDINEQFF.